The TCR beta chain under discussion was sequenced for a study of identical twins. TCRdb processed the 5' RACE reads anew with MiXCR; each CDR3 protein has one entry. The sample shows under 350,000 distinct CDR3 sequences, roughly 9% of them seen only once. Study observations and caveats: Reduced insertions were recorded for abundant cord blood beta clonotypes, with no such pattern in memory repertoires.

At least ten counts were recorded for this clonotype. Its antigen is not known. A further study also used this sample, focusing on yellow fever vaccine responses in identical twins.

This clonotype was sampled from a woman between 18 and 30 years old in good health. Sequencing used CD8+ T cells sorted from blood.

The CDR3 sequence is CASSAGALGDYGYTF. In nucleotides, the CDR3 is TGTGCCAGCAGCGCAGGGGCTTTGGGGGACTATGGCTACACCTTC. The V call is TRBV7-9, the J call TRBJ1-2; weak D call: TRBD1 (6 bases). Trimming removed 5 bases at V and 3 bases at J, with 16 bases between. This CDR3 has 15 residues. CDR1 and CDR2 (germline): SEHNR, FQNEAQ (reference sequence).